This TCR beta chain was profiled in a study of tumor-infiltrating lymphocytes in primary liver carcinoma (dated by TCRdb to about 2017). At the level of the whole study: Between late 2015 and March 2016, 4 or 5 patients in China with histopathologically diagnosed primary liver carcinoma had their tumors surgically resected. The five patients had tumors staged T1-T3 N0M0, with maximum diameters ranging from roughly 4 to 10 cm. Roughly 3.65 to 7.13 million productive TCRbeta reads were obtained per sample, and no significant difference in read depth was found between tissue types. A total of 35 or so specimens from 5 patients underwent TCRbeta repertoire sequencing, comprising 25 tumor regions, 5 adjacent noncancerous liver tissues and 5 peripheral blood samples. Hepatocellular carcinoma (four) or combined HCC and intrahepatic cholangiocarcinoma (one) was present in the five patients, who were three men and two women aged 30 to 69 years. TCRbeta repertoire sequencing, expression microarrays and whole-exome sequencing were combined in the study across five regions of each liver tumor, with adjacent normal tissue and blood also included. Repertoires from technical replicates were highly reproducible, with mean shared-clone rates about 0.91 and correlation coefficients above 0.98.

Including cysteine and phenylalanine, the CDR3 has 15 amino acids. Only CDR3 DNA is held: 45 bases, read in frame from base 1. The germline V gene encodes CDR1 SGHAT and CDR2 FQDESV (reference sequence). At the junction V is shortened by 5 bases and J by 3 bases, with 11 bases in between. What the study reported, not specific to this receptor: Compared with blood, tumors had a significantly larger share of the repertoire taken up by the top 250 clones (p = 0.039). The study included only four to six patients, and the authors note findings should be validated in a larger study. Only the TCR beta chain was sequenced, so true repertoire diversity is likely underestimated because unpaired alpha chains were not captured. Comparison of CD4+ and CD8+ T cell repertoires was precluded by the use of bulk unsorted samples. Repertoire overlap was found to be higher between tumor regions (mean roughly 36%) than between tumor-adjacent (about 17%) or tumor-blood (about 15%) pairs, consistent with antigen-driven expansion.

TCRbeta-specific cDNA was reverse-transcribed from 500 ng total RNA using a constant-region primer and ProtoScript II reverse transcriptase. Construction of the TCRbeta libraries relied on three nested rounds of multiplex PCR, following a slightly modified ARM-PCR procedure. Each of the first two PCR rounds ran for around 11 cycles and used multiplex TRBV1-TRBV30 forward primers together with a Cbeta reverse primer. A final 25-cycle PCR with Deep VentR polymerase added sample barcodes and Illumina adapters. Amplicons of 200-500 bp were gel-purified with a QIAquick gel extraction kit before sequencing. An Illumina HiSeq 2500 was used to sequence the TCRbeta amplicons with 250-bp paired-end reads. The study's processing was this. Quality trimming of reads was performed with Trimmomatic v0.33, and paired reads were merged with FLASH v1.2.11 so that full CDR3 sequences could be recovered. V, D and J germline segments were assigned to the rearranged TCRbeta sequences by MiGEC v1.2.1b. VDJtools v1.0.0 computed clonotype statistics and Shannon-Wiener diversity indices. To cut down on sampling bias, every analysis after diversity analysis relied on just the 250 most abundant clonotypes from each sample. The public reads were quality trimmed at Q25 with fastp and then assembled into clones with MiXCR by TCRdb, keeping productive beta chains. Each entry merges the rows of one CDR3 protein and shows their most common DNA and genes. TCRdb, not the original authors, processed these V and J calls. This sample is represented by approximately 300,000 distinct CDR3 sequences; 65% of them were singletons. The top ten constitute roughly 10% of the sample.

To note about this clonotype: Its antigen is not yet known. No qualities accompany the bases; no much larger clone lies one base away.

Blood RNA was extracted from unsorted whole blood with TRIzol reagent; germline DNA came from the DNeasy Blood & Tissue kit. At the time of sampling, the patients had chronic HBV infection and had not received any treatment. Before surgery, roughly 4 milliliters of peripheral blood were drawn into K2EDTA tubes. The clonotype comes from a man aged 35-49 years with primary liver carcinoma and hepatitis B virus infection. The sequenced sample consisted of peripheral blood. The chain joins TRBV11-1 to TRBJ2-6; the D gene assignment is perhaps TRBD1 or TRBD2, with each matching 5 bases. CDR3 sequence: CASSRRGVGANVLTF. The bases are TGTGCCAGCAGCCGACGGGGCGTTGGGGCCAACGTCCTGACTTTC.